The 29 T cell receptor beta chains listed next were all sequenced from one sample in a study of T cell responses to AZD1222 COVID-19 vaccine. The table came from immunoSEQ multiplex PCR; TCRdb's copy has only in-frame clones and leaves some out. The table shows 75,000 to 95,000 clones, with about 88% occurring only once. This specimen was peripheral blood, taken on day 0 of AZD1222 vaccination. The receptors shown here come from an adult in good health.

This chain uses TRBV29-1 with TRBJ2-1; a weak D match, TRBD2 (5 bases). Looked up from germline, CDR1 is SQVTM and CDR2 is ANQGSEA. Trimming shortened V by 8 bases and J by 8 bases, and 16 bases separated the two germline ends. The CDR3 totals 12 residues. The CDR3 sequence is CSLLNLAYEQFF. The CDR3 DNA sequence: TGCAGCCTGTTAAATCTAGCCTATGAGCAGTTCTTC.

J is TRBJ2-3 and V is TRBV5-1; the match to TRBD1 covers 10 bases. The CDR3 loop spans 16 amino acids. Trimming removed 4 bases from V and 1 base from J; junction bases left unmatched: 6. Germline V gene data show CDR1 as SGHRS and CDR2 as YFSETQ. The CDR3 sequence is CASSKTGTGGTDTQYF. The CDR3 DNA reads TGCGCCAGCAGCAAAACCGGGACAGGGGGCACAGATACGCAGTATTTT.

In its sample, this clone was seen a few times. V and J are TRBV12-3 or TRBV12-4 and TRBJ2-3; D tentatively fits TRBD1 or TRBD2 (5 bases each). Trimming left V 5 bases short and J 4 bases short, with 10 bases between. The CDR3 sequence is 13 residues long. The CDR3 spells CASSRDGPDTQYF. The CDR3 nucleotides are TGTGCCAGCAGTAGGGACGGGCCAGATACGCAGTATTTT.

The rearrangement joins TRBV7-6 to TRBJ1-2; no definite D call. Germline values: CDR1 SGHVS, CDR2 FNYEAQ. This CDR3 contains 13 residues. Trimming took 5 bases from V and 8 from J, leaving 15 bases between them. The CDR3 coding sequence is TGTGCCAGCAGCCCCGTGAGGGAGGAGGGCTACACCTTC. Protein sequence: CASSPVREEGYTF.

CDR3: CASSKWSNSKGTDTQYF. CDR3 nucleotides: TGTGCCAGCAGCAAATGGTCAAACAGTAAGGGGACAGATACGCAGTATTTT. The chain is built from TRBV21-1 and TRBJ2-3; the D segment call TRBD1 is taken from the table without a DNA check. TRBV21-1 represents a pseudogene. The CDR3 consists of 17 residues.

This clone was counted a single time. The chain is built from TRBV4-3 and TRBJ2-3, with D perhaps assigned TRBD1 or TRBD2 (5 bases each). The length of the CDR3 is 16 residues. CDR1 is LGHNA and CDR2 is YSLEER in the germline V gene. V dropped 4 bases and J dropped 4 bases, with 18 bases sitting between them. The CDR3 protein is CASSPGTHPRSDTQYF. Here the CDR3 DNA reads TGCGCCAGCAGCCCCGGGACCCATCCCCGGTCAGATACGCAGTATTTT.

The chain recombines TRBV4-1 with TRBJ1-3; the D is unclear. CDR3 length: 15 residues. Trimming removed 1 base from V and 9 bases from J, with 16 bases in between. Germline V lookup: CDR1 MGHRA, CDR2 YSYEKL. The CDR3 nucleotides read TGCGCCAGCAGCCAAGCTCCCGGCTCAAGTATCACCATATATTTT. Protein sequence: CASSQAPGSSITIYF.

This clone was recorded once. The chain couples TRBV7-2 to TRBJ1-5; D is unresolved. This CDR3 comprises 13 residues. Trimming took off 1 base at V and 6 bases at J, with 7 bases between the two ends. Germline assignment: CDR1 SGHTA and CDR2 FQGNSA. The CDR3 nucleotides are TGTGCCAGCAGCTTAGAGTATGGTCAGCCCCAGCATTTT. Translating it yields CASSLEYGQPQHF. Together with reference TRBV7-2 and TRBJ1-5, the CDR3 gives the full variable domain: GAGVSQSPSNKVTEKGKDVELRCDPISGHTALYWYRQSLGQGLEFLIYFQGNSAPDKSGLPSDRFSAERTGGSVSTLTIQRTQQEDSAVYLCASSLEYGQPQHFGDGTRLSIL.

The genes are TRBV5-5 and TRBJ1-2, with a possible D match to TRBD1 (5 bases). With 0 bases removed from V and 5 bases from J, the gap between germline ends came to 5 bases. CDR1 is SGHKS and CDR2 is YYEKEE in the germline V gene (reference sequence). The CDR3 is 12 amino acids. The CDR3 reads CASSLEGYGYTF. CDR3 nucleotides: TGTGCCAGCAGCTTGGAGGGGTATGGCTACACCTTC.

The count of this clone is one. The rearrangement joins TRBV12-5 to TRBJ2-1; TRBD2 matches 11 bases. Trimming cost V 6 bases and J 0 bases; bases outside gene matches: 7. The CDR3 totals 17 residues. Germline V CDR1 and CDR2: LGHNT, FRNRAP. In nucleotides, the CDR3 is TGTGCTAGTGGCTCTCGACTAGCGGGAAGCTCCTACAATGAGCAGTTCTTC. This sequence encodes CASGSRLAGSSYNEQFF.

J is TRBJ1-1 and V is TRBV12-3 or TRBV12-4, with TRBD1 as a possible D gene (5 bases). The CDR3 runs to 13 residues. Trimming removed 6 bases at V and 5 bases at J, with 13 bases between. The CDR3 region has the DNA TGTGCCAGCAGCCTCGGGGGGATGACTGAAGCTTTCTTT. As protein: CASSLGGMTEAFF.

In DNA, the CDR3 is TGTGCCACCAGCAGAGATCAGGGCAGTATCTACGAGCAGTACTTC. It translates to CATSRDQGSIYEQYF. The V call is TRBV15, the J call TRBJ2-7; TRBD1 might be the D (5 bases). V was trimmed by 0 bases and J by 3 bases, leaving 12 bases between them. This CDR3 is built from 15 residues. Germline V gives CDR1 LNHNV, CDR2 YYDKDF (reference sequence). The complete variable domain, with remaining parts taken from reference TRBV15 and TRBJ2-7, reads DAMVIQNPRYQVTQFGKPVTLSCSQTLNHNVMYWYQQKSSQAPKLLFHYYDKDFNNEADTPDNFQSRRPNTSFCFLDIRSPGLGDTAMYLCATSRDQGSIYEQYFGPGTRLTVT.

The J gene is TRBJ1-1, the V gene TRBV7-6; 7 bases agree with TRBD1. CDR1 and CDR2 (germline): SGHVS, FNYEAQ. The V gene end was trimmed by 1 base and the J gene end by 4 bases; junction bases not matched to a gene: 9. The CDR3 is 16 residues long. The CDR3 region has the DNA TGTGCCAGCAGCTTAGTTACAGGGGAGGTTCCCACTGAAGCTTTCTTT. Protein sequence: CASSLVTGEVPTEAFF.

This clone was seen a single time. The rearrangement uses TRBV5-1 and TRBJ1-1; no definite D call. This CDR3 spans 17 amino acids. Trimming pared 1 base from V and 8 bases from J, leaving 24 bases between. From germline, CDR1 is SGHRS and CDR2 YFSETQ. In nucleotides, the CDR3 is TGCGCCAGCAGCTTGAACTTTTTAGGCAGCCCGTGGTCCGAAGCTTTCTTT. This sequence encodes CASSLNFLGSPWSEAFF. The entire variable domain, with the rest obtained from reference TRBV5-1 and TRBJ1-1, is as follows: KAGVTQTPRYLIKTRGQQVTLSCSPISGHRSVSWYQQTPGQGLQFLFEYFSETQRNKGNFPGRFSGRQFSNSRSEMNVSTLELGDSALYLCASSLNFLGSPWSEAFFGQGTRLTVV.

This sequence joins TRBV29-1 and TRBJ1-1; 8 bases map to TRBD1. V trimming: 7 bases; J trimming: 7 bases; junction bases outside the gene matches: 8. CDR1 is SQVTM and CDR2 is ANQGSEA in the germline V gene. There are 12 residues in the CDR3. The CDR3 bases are TGCAGCGGAAGGACAGGGACCGGTGAAGCTTTCTTT. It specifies CSGRTGTGEAFF.

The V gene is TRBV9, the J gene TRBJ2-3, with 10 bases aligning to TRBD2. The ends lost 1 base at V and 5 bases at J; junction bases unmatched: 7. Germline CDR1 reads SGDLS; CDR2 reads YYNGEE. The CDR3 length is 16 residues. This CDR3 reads CASSVYVAGGIDTQYF. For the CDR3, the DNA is TGTGCCAGCAGCGTATACGTAGCGGGGGGTATAGATACGCAGTATTTT.

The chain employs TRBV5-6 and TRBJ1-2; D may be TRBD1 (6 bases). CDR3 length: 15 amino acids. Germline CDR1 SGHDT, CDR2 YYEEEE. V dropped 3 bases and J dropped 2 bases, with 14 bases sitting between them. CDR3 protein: CASSWEGGPNYGYTF. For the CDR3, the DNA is TGTGCCAGCAGCTGGGAGGGGGGCCCCAACTATGGCTACACCTTC.

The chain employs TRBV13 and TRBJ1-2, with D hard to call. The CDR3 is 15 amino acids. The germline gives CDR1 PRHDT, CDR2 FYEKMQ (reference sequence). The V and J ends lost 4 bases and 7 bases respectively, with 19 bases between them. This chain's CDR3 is CASSSGRPIQRGYTF. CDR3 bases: TGTGCCAGCAGCTCCGGGCGGCCGATCCAACGTGGCTACACCTTC.

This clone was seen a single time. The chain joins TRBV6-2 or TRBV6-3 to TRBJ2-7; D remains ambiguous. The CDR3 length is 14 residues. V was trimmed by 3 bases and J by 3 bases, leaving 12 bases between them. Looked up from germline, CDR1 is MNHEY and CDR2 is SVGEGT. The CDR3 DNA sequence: TGTGCCAGCAGTTATCCCAACAGCCGCTACGAGCAGTACTTC. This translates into CASSYPNSRYEQYF.

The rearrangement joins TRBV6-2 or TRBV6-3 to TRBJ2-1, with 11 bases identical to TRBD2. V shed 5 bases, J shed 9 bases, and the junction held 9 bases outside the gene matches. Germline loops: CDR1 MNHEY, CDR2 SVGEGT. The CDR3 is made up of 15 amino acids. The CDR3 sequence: CASSASGGTYGEQFF. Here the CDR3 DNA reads TGTGCCAGCAGTGCTAGCGGGGGGACCTACGGTGAGCAGTTCTTC.

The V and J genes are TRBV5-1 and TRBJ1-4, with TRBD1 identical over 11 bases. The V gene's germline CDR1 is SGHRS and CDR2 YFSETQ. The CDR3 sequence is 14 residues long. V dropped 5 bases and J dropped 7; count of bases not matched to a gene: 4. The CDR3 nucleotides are TGCGCCAGCAGTCGGACAGGGGGCGTTGAAAAACTGTTTTTT. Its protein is CASSRTGGVEKLFF.

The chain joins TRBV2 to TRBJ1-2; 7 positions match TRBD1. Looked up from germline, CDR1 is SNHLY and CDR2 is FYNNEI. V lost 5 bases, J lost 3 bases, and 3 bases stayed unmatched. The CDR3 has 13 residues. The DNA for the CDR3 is TGTGCCAGCAGTTCACAGGGGTACTATGGCTACACCTTC. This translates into CASSSQGYYGYTF.

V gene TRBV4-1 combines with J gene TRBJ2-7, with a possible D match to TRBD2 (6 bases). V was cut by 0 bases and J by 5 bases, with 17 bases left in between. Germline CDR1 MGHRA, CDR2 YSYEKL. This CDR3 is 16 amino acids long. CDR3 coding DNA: TGCGCCAGCAGCCAAGATATCAGGACTAACAATAACGAGCAGTACTTC. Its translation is CASSQDIRTNNNEQYF.

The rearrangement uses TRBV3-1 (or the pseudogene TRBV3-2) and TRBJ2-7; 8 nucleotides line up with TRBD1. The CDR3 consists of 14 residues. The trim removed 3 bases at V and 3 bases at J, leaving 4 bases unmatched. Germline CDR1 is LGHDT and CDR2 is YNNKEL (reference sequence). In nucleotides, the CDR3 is TGTGCCAGCAGCCAGGTTGGACAGGGCTACGAGCAGTACTTC. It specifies CASSQVGQGYEQYF.

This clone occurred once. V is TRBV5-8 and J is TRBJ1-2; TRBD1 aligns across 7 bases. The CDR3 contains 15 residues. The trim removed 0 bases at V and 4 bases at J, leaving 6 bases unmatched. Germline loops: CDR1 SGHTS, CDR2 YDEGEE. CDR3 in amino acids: CASSLGGGVIYGYTF. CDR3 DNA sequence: TGTGCCAGCAGCTTGGGAGGGGGCGTGATCTATGGCTACACCTTC.

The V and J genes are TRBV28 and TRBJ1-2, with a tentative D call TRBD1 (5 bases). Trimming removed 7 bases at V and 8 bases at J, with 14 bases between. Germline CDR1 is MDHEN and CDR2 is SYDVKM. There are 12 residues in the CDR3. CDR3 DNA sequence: TGTGCCAGCATGGGGTTCCCAGGGGGCTACACCTTC. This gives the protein CASMGFPGGYTF.

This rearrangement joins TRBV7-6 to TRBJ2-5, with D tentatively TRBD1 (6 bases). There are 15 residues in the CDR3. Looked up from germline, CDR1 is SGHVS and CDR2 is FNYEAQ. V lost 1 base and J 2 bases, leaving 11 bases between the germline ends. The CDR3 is CASSLGGQTQETQYF. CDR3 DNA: TGTGCCAGCAGCTTAGGCGGACAGACACAAGAGACCCAGTACTTC.

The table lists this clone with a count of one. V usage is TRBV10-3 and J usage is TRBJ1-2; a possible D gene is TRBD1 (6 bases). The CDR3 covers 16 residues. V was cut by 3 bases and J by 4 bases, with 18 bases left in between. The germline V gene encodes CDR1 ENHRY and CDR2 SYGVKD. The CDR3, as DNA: TGTGCCATCAGTGATCCTGGACAGTTCAACACCTATGGCTACACCTTC. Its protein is CAISDPGQFNTYGYTF.

The CDR3 loop reads CATRKEEGEEAFF. DNA of the CDR3: TGTGCCACCAGGAAGGAGGAGGGAGAGGAAGCTTTCTTT. The chain is built from TRBV24-1 and TRBJ1-1; D gene uncertain. CDR1 KGHDR and CDR2 SFDVKD come from the germline V gene. This CDR3 region has 13 residues. With 7 bases removed from V and 8 bases from J, the gap between germline ends came to 16 bases.